What follows describes a single T cell receptor (beta chain). No antigen is known for it. Germline V gene lookup returns CDR1 SGHDN and CDR2 FVKESK. The CDR3 has 13 residues. These data belong to a study of T cells expressing NK-cell markers. Whole-study findings and limits: In more than 5 donors, dominant CD3+CD56+NKG2C+ clonotypes ranked among the top 10 CD8+ clonotypes.

5'RACE template switching with UMIs generated TCR beta cDNA. TCRdb re-called the 5' RACE reads and gives one entry per CDR3 protein, without DNA. This sample's table reports some 500,000 distinct CDR3 sequences. The sequenced sample was blood T cells: a sorted CD56 or NKG2C T cell subset, CD4+ or CD8+ T cells, or bulk PBMC T cells (not recorded which). The V gene is TRBV14, the J gene TRBJ1-1; TCRdb's D call of TRBD1 is untestable without DNA. The receptor comes from a woman aged 45-60 years in good health. CDR3 region: CASSQAVGGEAFF.